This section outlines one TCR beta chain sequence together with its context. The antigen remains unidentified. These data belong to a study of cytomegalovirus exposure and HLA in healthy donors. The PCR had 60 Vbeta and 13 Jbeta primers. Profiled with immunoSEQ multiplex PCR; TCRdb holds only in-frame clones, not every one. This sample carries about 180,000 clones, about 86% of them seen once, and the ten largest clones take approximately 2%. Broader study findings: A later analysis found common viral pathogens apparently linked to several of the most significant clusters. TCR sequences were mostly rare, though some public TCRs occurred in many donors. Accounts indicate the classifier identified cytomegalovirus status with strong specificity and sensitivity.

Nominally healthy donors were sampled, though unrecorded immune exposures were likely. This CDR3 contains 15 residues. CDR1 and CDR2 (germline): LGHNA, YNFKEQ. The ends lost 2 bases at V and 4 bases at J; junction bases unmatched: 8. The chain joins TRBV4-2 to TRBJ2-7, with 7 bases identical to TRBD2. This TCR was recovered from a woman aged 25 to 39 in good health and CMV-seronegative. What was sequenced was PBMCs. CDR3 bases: TGTGCCAGCAGCCAACGGGGAGGGAGCGGTTACGAGCAGTACTTC. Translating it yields CASSQRGGSGYEQYF.